The rows below give T cell receptor beta chains drawn from one sample of a study of blood T cell repertoires in COVID-19. Generated by immunoSEQ multiplex PCR, the TCRdb table keeps only in-frame clones and is missing some. The sample has about 80,000 clones; 88% are singletons. The source material was peripheral blood. The origin of the receptors is a woman older than 75 with acute or convalescent COVID-19. The CDR3 runs from the conserved cysteine through the conserved F or W.

CASSSSAGNTEAFF TRBV7-3 14
CASGPWETQYF TRBV2 11
CASSSQDYGYTF TRBV18 12
CASSSRATVTGSETQYF TRBV5-8 17
CAWSPAIVPYQPQHF TRBV30 15
CASSPGQGSYGYTF TRBV5-4 14
CASSLRGMQETQYF TRBV11-1 14
CASSVEEGVTNEKLFF TRBV9 16
CASSLAYYEQYF TRBV12-3/TRBV12-4 12
CASSQQQGFGYTF TRBV3-1/TRBV3-2 13